A single sample gave rise to the 25 T cell receptor beta chains below, sequenced in a study of cytomegalovirus exposure and HLA in healthy donors. Generated by immunoSEQ multiplex PCR, the TCRdb table keeps only in-frame clones and is missing some. Here the sample spans about 55,000 clones, more than 80% being singletons. Material: PBMCs. The source is a man younger than 35 in good health and CMV-seronegative.

The chain uses TRBV2 and TRBJ2-2; D not certain. This CDR3 contains 14 residues. CDR1 and CDR2 (germline): SNHLY, FYNNEI. Deletions cut 6 bases from V and 8 bases from J, with 16 bases between. The CDR3, as DNA: TGTGCCAGCAGGATGGAGCCCTTTGGAGGGGAGCTGTTTTTT. It codes for CASRMEPFGGELFF.

The chain employs TRBV27 and TRBJ2-3, with TRBD2 matching 11 bases. CDR3 length equals 15 residues. The junction had 7 bases not matched to a gene; V was cut back by 5 bases and J by 6 bases. Germline V gene lookup returns CDR1 MNHEY and CDR2 SMNVEV (reference sequence). CDR3 DNA sequence: TGTGCCAGCAGTAGCCTAGCGGGAGGTCGTGATACGCAGTATTTT. Its translation: CASSSLAGGRDTQYF.

The rearrangement links TRBV5-1 to TRBJ1-1; D perhaps matches TRBD1 (6 bases). Germline assignment: CDR1 SGHRS and CDR2 YFSETQ. This CDR3 is 16 amino acids long. Trimming took off 0 bases at V and 5 bases at J, with 17 bases between the two ends. CDR3 in amino acids: CASSLVGGPAETEAFF. The CDR3 DNA reads as TGCGCCAGCAGCTTGGTTGGGGGCCCAGCGGAGACTGAAGCTTTCTTT.

This chain joins TRBV7-9 and TRBJ2-1; 8 nucleotides line up with TRBD1. Germline V gene sequence: CDR1 SEHNR, CDR2 FQNEAQ (reference sequence). Trimming removed 5 bases from V and 8 bases from J; junction bases left unmatched: 8. This CDR3 region has 14 residues. Written as DNA, the CDR3 is TGTGCCAGCAGCGCCTTACAGGGGGTCGATGAGCAGTTCTTC. Translated, it gives CASSALQGVDEQFF. Drawing the rest from reference TRBV7-9 and TRBJ2-1, the complete variable domain is DTGVSQNPRHKITKRGQNVTFRCDPISEHNRLYWYRQTLGQGPEFLTYFQNEAQLEKSRLLSDRFSAERPKGSFSTLEIQRTEQGDSAMYLCASSALQGVDEQFFGPGTRLTVL.

V gene TRBV4-1 combines with J gene TRBJ2-3, with a possible D match to TRBD2 (6 bases). The CDR3 has 14 amino acids. Trimming shortened V by 3 bases and J by 4 bases, and 11 bases separated the two germline ends. Germline CDR1 is MGHRA and CDR2 is YSYEKL. CDR3 region: CASSHALAPDTQYF. DNA for the CDR3: TGCGCCAGCAGCCATGCACTAGCCCCAGATACGCAGTATTTT.

The rearrangement joins TRBV12-5 to TRBJ1-1, with a tentative D call TRBD1 (5 bases). The V end was cut by 0 bases, the J end by 4 bases, with 12 bases between. The CDR3 loop spans 15 amino acids. Germline-derived CDR1 and CDR2 are LGHNT and FRNRAP. Here the CDR3 reads CASGLVGVGITEAFF. CDR3 in DNA: TGTGCTAGTGGTTTGGTAGGGGTAGGTATCACTGAAGCTTTCTTT.

The chain couples TRBV19 to TRBJ2-5, with 10 nucleotides matching TRBD1. V was pared by 5 bases and J by 4 bases, with 1 base of the junction left unmatched. CDR3 length: 13 amino acids. In germline, CDR1 is LNHDA, CDR2 SQIVND (reference sequence). The CDR3 nucleotides are TGTGCCAGTAGTGACAGGGGGCGAGAGACCCAGTACTTC. Translated, it gives CASSDRGRETQYF. Together with reference TRBV19 and TRBJ2-5, the CDR3 gives the full variable domain: DGGITQSPKYLFRKEGQNVTLSCEQNLNHDAMYWYRQDPGQGLRLIYYSQIVNDFQKGDIAEGYSVSREKKESFPLTVTSAQKNPTAFYLCASSDRGRETQYFGPGTRLLVL.

Here the CDR3 DNA reads TGTGCCAGCAGCCCCGCCGGGACTAGAGTCGACGAGCAGTACTTC. Protein sequence: CASSPAGTRVDEQYF. The rearrangement joins TRBV6-6 to TRBJ2-7, with 8 bases that match TRBD2. J gave up 5 bases and V 6 bases, and 12 bases lay outside the gene matches. CDR1 MNHNY and CDR2 SVGAGI come from the germline V gene (reference sequence). The CDR3 has 15 amino acids.

The rearrangement links TRBV25-1 to TRBJ2-7, with 8 nucleotides matching TRBD2. Trimming at V came to 6 bases and at J to 5 bases, leaving 9 bases not matched to a gene. Germline V CDR1 and CDR2: MGHDK, SYGVNS. The CDR3 is 14 residues long. Here the CDR3 DNA reads TGTGCCAGCAGCGCCGGGACTAGGATAAACGAGCAGTACTTC. Its translation: CASSAGTRINEQYF.

The J gene is TRBJ2-2, the V gene TRBV27; D call uncertain. Germline V gives CDR1 MNHEY, CDR2 SMNVEV (reference sequence). This CDR3 has 15 residues. Trimming left V 9 bases short and J 3 bases short, with 17 bases between. Written as DNA, the CDR3 is TGTGCCAGTCTCCCTACGGTAACGGACACCGGGGAGCTGTTTTTT. It specifies CASLPTVTDTGELFF.

This clone appeared a few times. The chain has TRBV10-3 and TRBJ1-1, with TRBD1 identical over 7 bases. The CDR3 extends over 15 amino acids. V shed 3 bases and J 2 bases; nucleotides not matched to a gene: 6. CDR1 and CDR2 from the germline V gene are ENHRY and SYGVKD. CDR3 amino acids: CAISDPGTANTEAFF. CDR3 DNA sequence: TGTGCCATCAGTGATCCCGGGACAGCTAACACTGAAGCTTTCTTT.

In its sample, this clone was seen once. The rearrangement joins TRBV6-5 to TRBJ2-7; TRBD1 is a possible D gene (6 bases). V was trimmed by 5 bases and J by 12 bases, leaving 14 bases between them. Germline assignment: CDR1 MNHEY and CDR2 SVGAGI. This CDR3 has 11 residues. CDR3 region: CASSGLQGMYF. Here the CDR3 DNA reads TGTGCCAGCAGTGGACTCCAGGGGATGTACTTC.

The gene calls are TRBV18 and TRBJ2-7, with D possibly TRBD1 on 6 matching bases. The CDR3 is 16 amino acids. Germline assignment: CDR1 KGHSH and CDR2 LQKENI. The V and J ends lost 0 bases and 2 bases respectively, with 14 bases between them. The CDR3 region is CASSPPGASRAYEQYF. CDR3 bases: TGTGCCAGCTCACCACCGGGGGCGAGCCGTGCCTACGAGCAGTACTTC.

The chain carries TRBV9 and TRBJ2-3; 7 bases line up with TRBD1. The length of the CDR3 is 15 residues. Per germline, CDR1 SGDLS and CDR2 YYNGEE. With V trimmed by 0 bases and J by 2 bases, 3 bases remained unmatched. CDR3 region: CASSVEGASTDTQYF. The CDR3 DNA follows: TGTGCCAGCAGCGTAGAGGGGGCGTCCACAGATACGCAGTATTTT.

This clone has only a few counts. The J gene is TRBJ2-1, the V gene TRBV4-2; the match to TRBD2 covers 7 bases. Germline V gene lookup returns CDR1 LGHNA and CDR2 YNFKEQ. This CDR3 is 16 amino acids long. Unmatched junction bases numbered 11, after V lost 3 bases and J lost 6 bases. CDR3 residues: CASSQIPGTTSNEQFF. Here the CDR3 DNA reads TGTGCCAGCAGCCAGATCCCCGGGACTACCAGCAATGAGCAGTTCTTC.

This chain connects TRBV19 to TRBJ2-7; 7 nucleotides agree with TRBD2. Germline assignment: CDR1 LNHDA and CDR2 SQIVND (reference sequence). CDR3 length equals 15 residues. V lost 1 base to trimming and J lost 2 bases; unmatched junction nucleotides: 5. The DNA for the CDR3 is TGTGCCAGTAGTATAGGTGCTAGCGGAGCCTACGAGCAGTACTTC. It encodes CASSIGASGAYEQYF. Drawing the rest from reference TRBV19 and TRBJ2-7, the complete variable domain is DGGITQSPKYLFRKEGQNVTLSCEQNLNHDAMYWYRQDPGQGLRLIYYSQIVNDFQKGDIAEGYSVSREKKESFPLTVTSAQKNPTAFYLCASSIGASGAYEQYFGPGTRLTVT.

In DNA, the CDR3 is TGTGCCAGCAGTGATTTCGGGGGGTCCTACAATGAGCAGTTCTTC. It specifies CASSDFGGSYNEQFF. The V call is TRBV2, the J call TRBJ2-1; 7 bases fit TRBD2. The ends lost 3 bases at V and 1 base at J; junction bases unmatched: 3. Looked up from germline, CDR1 is SNHLY and CDR2 is FYNNEI. This CDR3 is 15 amino acids long.

V is TRBV15 and J is TRBJ1-2, with TRBD1 matching over 8 bases. Germline CDR1 and CDR2: LNHNV and YYDKDF (reference sequence). The CDR3 totals 15 residues. J lost 7 bases, V lost 3 bases, and 10 bases had no gene match. CDR3 sequence reads: CATSSGQGGFRGYTF. The DNA for the CDR3 is TGTGCCACCAGCAGTGGACAGGGTGGTTTTCGTGGCTACACCTTC.

V gene TRBV2 combines with J gene TRBJ1-4; 7 positions match TRBD1. The junction had 10 bases not matched to a gene; V was cut back by 4 bases and J by 8 bases. In germline, CDR1 is SNHLY, CDR2 FYNNEI. CDR3 length: 15 residues. CDR3 DNA: TGTGCCAGCAGTGGGCTGACAGGGCCAACGGAAAAACTGTTTTTT. Translated, it gives CASSGLTGPTEKLFF.

In this sample, this clone turned up once. V usage is TRBV19 and J usage is TRBJ1-1; 10 bases align to TRBD1. The length of the CDR3 is 14 residues. Germline loops: CDR1 LNHDA, CDR2 SQIVND (reference sequence). Trimming removed 0 bases from V and 6 bases from J; junction bases left unmatched: 1. The CDR3 sequence is CASSIDGQGAEAFF. Written as DNA, the CDR3 is TGTGCCAGTAGTATAGATGGACAGGGGGCTGAAGCTTTCTTT.

The chain couples TRBV10-1 to TRBJ2-7; 12 bases align to TRBD1. J lost 4 bases, V lost 5 bases, and 3 bases had no gene match. The CDR3 is 14 amino acids. Germline V gene data show CDR1 as WNHNN and CDR2 as SYGVQD (reference sequence). The CDR3 spells CASSRGQGAYEQYF. The CDR3, as DNA: TGCGCCAGCAGTCGGGGACAGGGGGCTTACGAGCAGTACTTC.

The gene calls are TRBV2 and TRBJ1-4, with D uncertain. Trimming removed 6 bases at V and 8 bases at J, with 16 bases between. The germline gives CDR1 SNHLY, CDR2 FYNNEI. The CDR3 consists of 14 residues. This chain's CDR3 is CASRGPGEWEKLFF. The CDR3 DNA is TGTGCCAGCAGGGGCCCCGGGGAATGGGAAAAACTGTTTTTT.

The chain recombines TRBV28 with TRBJ1-1; 9 bases are a match to TRBD1. This CDR3 is 14 amino acids long. The germline V gene encodes CDR1 MDHEN and CDR2 SYDVKM. V was clipped by 2 bases and J by 3 bases; unmatched bases: 1. The CDR3 reads CASSLGQGHTEAFF. The CDR3 DNA sequence: TGTGCCAGCAGTTTAGGACAGGGGCACACTGAAGCTTTCTTT.

The rearrangement links TRBV28 to TRBJ1-1, with D tentatively TRBD1 (5 bases). CDR1 and CDR2 (germline): MDHEN, SYDVKM. There are 18 residues in the CDR3. V was clipped by 2 bases and J by 3 bases, with 22 bases between them. In DNA, the CDR3 is TGTGCCAGCAGTTTAAGTGGGGCGGGACGGAAGTTGTACACTGAAGCTTTCTTT. This gives the protein CASSLSGAGRKLYTEAFF.

The chain employs TRBV11-2 and TRBJ2-3, with TRBD2 matching 10 bases. CDR3 size: 16 residues. V gave up 2 bases and J gave up 4 bases; unmatched junction bases: 6. Germline loops: CDR1 SGHAT, CDR2 FQNNGV. CDR3 coding DNA: TGTGCCAGCAGCTTACGGTCTAGCGGGAGCTCAGATACGCAGTATTTT. This translates into CASSLRSSGSSDTQYF.